These 8 T cell receptor beta chains originate from one sample sequenced in a study of blood T cell repertoires in COVID-19. Data came from immunoSEQ multiplex PCR; TCRdb stores just in-frame clones and leaves some out. The data contain about 170,000 clones, roughly 80% of them singletons. Specimen: PBMCs or T cells enriched from blood (not recorded which). Every receptor here comes from a woman aged 50 to 60 who had recovered from COVID-19.

The CDR3 sequence: CAWEGMEVAFF. DNA for the CDR3: TGTGCCTGGGAGGGCATGGAGGTAGCTTTCTTT. V is TRBV30 and J is TRBJ1-1; no clear D gene. This CDR3 spans 11 amino acids. V was clipped by 5 bases and J by 10 bases, with 14 bases between them. From germline, CDR1 is GTSNPN and CDR2 SVGIG (reference sequence).

This chain links TRBV6-1 with TRBJ1-3, with D unresolved. This CDR3 has 16 residues. The V and J ends lost 6 bases and 3 bases respectively, with 18 bases between them. Germline CDR1 and CDR2: MNHNS and SASEGT. For the CDR3, the DNA is TGTGCCAGCAGCGAACTCGTATTGGGGAGTGGAAACACCATATATTTT. Residues: CASSELVLGSGNTIYF.

V and J are TRBV5-1 and TRBJ1-5; D may be TRBD1 (5 bases). Per the germline V gene, CDR1 is SGHRS and CDR2 is YFSETQ. CDR3 length: 16 residues. Deletions cut 4 bases from V and 1 base from J, with 15 bases between. CDR3 DNA sequence: TGCGCCAGCAGCGATGGGGGGGTAAGCAGCAATCAGCCCCAGCATTTT. Translation gives CASSDGGVSSNQPQHF.

This chain joins TRBV6-5 and TRBJ1-5; 10 bases are a match to TRBD1. With 5 bases clipped from V and 7 bases from J, the junction kept 5 bases outside the gene matches. CDR3 length equals 14 residues. CDR1 is MNHEY, CDR2 SVGAGI, per germline. The CDR3 bases are TGTGCCAGCAGTAGACAGGGGGCGGGACAGCCCCAGCATTTT. Protein product: CASSRQGAGQPQHF.

This clone was seen a few times. The genes are TRBV5-1 and TRBJ2-1, with D unclear. Per the germline V gene, CDR1 is SGHRS and CDR2 is YFSETQ. The CDR3 consists of 13 residues. V lost 7 bases and J 9 bases, leaving 17 bases between the germline ends. CDR3 sequence reads: CASARSSGTEQFF. The CDR3 region has the DNA TGCGCCAGCGCCCGATCTTCAGGCACTGAGCAGTTCTTC.

The sample holds one count of this clone. J is TRBJ2-3 and V is TRBV4-3, with 7 positions matching TRBD2. Per germline, CDR1 LGHNA and CDR2 YSLEER. The J segment lost 5 bases and the V segment lost 4 bases, leaving 9 bases of the junction unmatched. CDR3 length: 15 residues. This CDR3 is CASSRLLADLDTQYF. For the CDR3, the DNA is TGCGCCAGCAGCCGCCTTCTAGCGGACCTAGATACGCAGTATTTT.

This clone was counted only a few times. This sequence joins TRBV5-1 and TRBJ1-3; TRBD1 might be the D (5 bases). Germline V gene data show CDR1 as SGHRS and CDR2 as YFSETQ. The CDR3 runs to 16 residues. V lost 4 bases and J lost 1, with 15 bases in between. CDR3 DNA sequence: TGCGCCAGCAGCCTCCAGGGACTCTTTTCTGGAAACACCATATATTTT. As protein: CASSLQGLFSGNTIYF.

The chain links TRBV18 to TRBJ1-5; the match to TRBD1 covers 7 bases. J gave up 4 bases and V 3 bases, and 6 bases lay outside the gene matches. This CDR3 has 15 residues. CDR1 is KGHSH, CDR2 LQKENI, per germline. This CDR3 is CASSPSGTANQPQHF. Here the CDR3 DNA reads TGTGCCAGCTCACCCTCCGGGACAGCTAATCAGCCCCAGCATTTT.